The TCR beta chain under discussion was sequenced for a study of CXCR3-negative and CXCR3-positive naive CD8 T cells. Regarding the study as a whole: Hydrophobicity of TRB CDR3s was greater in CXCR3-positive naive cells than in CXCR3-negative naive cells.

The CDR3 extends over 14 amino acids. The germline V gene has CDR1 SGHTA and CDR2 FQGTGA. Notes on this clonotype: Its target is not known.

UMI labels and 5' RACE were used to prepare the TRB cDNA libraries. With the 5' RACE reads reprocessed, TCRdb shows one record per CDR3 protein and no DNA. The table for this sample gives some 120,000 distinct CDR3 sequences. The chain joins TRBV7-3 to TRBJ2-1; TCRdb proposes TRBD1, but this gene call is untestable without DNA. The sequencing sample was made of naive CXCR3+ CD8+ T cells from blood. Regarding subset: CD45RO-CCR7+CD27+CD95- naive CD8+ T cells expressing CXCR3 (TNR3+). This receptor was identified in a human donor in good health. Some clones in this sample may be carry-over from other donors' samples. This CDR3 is CASSPQGADNEQFF.